This TCR beta chain was documented in a study of somatic mutations in cytotoxic T cells in rheumatoid arthritis. Study details: Nearly 100% purity was obtained when some V beta antibody-stained T-cell populations were flow-sorted; these included V beta1+ cells sequenced for TCRB. The study's findings and limits: With 60 or so patients examined, roughly 8 had a largest CD8+ clone exceeding 20% of CD8+ cells.

Profiling relied on immunoSEQ multiplex PCR, and the TCRdb table lists in-frame clones only, not all of them. The repertoire holds more than 6,500 clones, with roughly 71% as singletons. By share, this clone ranks as medium-sized (0.01 to 0.1%). The antigen is unknown. Other DNA sequences from this sample encode an identical CDR3 as well. Sequenced sample: CD8+ T cells sorted from blood. This TCR came from a man between 35 and 55 years old in good health.

CDR3 amino acids: CASSSSQGNTEAFF. The CDR3 DNA is TGTGCCAGCAGTTCTTCCCAGGGTAACACTGAAGCTTTCTTT. This rearrangement joins TRBV28 to TRBJ1-1; tentatively, D is TRBD1 (5 bases). This CDR3 spans 14 amino acids. The V gene's germline CDR1 is MDHEN and CDR2 SYDVKM. Trimming took off 4 bases at V and 2 bases at J, with 11 bases between the two ends.